This TCR beta chain was retrieved from a study of control samples from healthy donors and cancer patients. Method: immunoSEQ multiplex PCR; TCRdb's copy keeps in-frame clones and lacks some. The table includes around 75,000 clones, around 92% detected once. This TCR was recovered from a woman in her sixties in good health. What was sequenced was blood.

CDR3 in DNA: TGTGCCAGCAGCCCCGGGGGTCTTGCTGGAAACACCATATATTTT. It encodes CASSPGGLAGNTIYF. The chain carries TRBV3-1 (or the pseudogene TRBV3-2) and TRBJ1-3, with D perhaps matching TRBD1 (5 bases). Germline lookup yields CDR1 LGHDT and CDR2 YNNKEL (reference sequence). Trimming left V 4 bases short and J 2 bases short, with 12 bases between. CDR3 length equals 15 residues.